This T cell receptor beta chain was obtained from a study of cytomegalovirus exposure and HLA in healthy donors. Broader study findings: Cytomegalovirus-associated TCR beta chains were listed, numbering 150 to 200. Certain sequence variants were highly shared and formed a cluster, and this cluster was likely a sequencing artifact. With later analysis, a missense DCLRE1C variant became linked to TCR beta V- and J-gene trimming. What a later analysis reportedly showed was that an Asian-associated ancestry cluster had fewer N-insertions than the roughly 700-donor mean.

The PCR made use of 60 Vbeta and 13 Jbeta primers. Assay used: immunoSEQ multiplex PCR; TCRdb lists only in-frame clones, some missing. The repertoire holds roughly 150,000 clones, with around 80% as singletons. The CDR3 contains 15 residues. CDR1 and CDR2 (germline): MGHRA, YSYEKL. The J segment lost 4 bases and the V segment lost 1 base, leaving 3 bases of the junction unmatched. Note on this clone: What it recognizes is unknown.

This chain connects TRBV4-1 to TRBJ2-2; 7 nucleotides agree with TRBD1. The sequence derives from a man between 18 and 35 years old in good health and CMV-seronegative. Sequencing used PBMCs. This chain's CDR3 is CASSQVGGLTGELFF. CDR3 bases: TGCGCCAGCAGCCAAGTAGGGGGCCTCACCGGGGAGCTGTTTTTT.